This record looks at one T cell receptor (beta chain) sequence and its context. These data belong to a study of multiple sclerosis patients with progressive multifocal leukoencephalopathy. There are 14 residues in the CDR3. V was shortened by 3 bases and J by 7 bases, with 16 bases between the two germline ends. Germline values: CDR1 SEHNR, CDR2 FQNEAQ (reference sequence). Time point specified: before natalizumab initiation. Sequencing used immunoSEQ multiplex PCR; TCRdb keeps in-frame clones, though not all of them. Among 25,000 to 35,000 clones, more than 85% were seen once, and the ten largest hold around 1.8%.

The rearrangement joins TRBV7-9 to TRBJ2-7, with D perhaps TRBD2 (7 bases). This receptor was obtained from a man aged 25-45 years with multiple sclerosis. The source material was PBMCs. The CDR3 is CASSFGGGAWEQYF. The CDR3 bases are TGTGCCAGCAGCTTCGGCGGGGGCGCCTGGGAGCAGTACTTC.